The 8 T cell receptor beta chains below come from one sample, sequenced in a study of CD8+CD57+ T cells in acquired aplastic anemia. The template used for profiling TCR beta VDJ and CDR3 was genomic DNA. TCRdb redid the calling of the reads with MiXCR, one entry per CDR3 protein. The sample contains a few hundred thousand distinct CDR3 sequences, approximately 58% of which appear only once. Sequenced patients had shown CD8+CD57+ cell expansion by flow cytometry. Sequenced material: sorted CD4+, CD8+, or CD8+CD57+ T cells (not recorded which) from PBMCs. These receptors all come from a human donor with aplastic anemia.

The V and J genes are TRBV7-9 and TRBJ2-7; a possible D gene is TRBD2 (6 bases). The germline gives CDR1 SEHNR, CDR2 FQNEAQ (reference sequence). V was shortened by 6 bases and J by 3 bases, with 27 bases between the two germline ends. The CDR3 is made up of 18 amino acids. DNA of the CDR3: TGTGCCAGCAGTGAAGCGCGGGAAGAGGGCCATAATGTCTACGAGCAGTACTTC. It is translated as CASSEAREEGHNVYEQYF.

This clonotype has just one count. The chain combines TRBV24-1 with TRBJ2-1, with D possibly TRBD2 on 6 matching bases. Germline-derived CDR1 and CDR2 are KGHDR and SFDVKD. Trimming cost V 3 bases and J 5 bases, with 13 bases left between them. CDR3 size: 15 residues. CDR3 protein: CATSDPGDFNNEQFF. The CDR3 DNA follows: TGTGCCACCAGTGATCCCGGGGACTTCAACAATGAGCAGTTCTTC.

This clonotype was counted ten times or more. The chain is built from TRBV12-3 or TRBV12-4 and TRBJ1-2; 8 bases match TRBD1. The CDR3 totals 14 residues. V was clipped by 6 bases and J by 3 bases; unmatched bases: 6. The DNA for the CDR3 is TGTGCCAGCAGGTCACAGGGGGAGTACTATGGCTACACCTTC. It translates to CASRSQGEYYGYTF.

The gene calls are TRBV9 and TRBJ1-1; D not certain. V lost 0 bases to trimming and J lost 3 bases, with 6 bases between them. Germline loops: CDR1 SGDLS, CDR2 YYNGEE. This CDR3 is built from 13 residues. The CDR3 region has the DNA TGTGCCAGCAGCGTAGTGGAGCACACTGAAGCTTTCTTT. It codes for CASSVVEHTEAFF.

The chain recombines TRBV2 with TRBJ1-1, with 8 positions matching TRBD1. Per the germline V gene, CDR1 is SNHLY and CDR2 is FYNNEI. V lost 0 bases to trimming and J lost 10 bases; unmatched junction nucleotides: 10. This CDR3 spans 15 amino acids. Here the CDR3 reads CASSEALGQVKGAFF. The CDR3 nucleotides read TGTGCCAGCAGTGAAGCCCTGGGACAGGTAAAGGGAGCTTTCTTT.

The chain combines TRBV5-1 with TRBJ1-1; D possibly corresponds to TRBD1 (6 bases). The CDR3 sequence is 18 residues long. V dropped 4 bases and J dropped 0 bases, with 22 bases sitting between them. From germline, CDR1 is SGHRS and CDR2 YFSETQ. CDR3 protein: CASSPQVDRSYMNTEAFF. The CDR3 DNA follows: TGCGCCAGCAGCCCTCAAGTCGACAGGTCCTATATGAACACTGAAGCTTTCTTT.

This clonotype was recorded at least ten times. The V call is TRBV3-1, the J call TRBJ1-2, with D possibly being TRBD1 (6 bases). The V gene's germline CDR1 is LGHDT and CDR2 YNNKEL (reference sequence). This CDR3 contains 15 residues. Between the trimmed V and J ends, which lost 1 base and 4 bases, there was a span of 13 bases. DNA for the CDR3: TGTGCCAGCAGCCAAGCCCTAACAGGGATCTATGGCTACACCTTC. This gives the protein CASSQALTGIYGYTF.

V is TRBV25-1 and J is TRBJ1-2; 11 bases align to TRBD1. After removal of 4 bases from V and 4 bases from J, the junction contained 8 bases not matched to a gene. CDR3 length: 16 amino acids. CDR1 and CDR2 from the germline V gene are MGHDK and SYGVNS. Written as DNA, the CDR3 is TGTGCCAGCAGTGGGCCGTGGACAGGGGGCGGCTATGGCTACACCTTC. Protein sequence: CASSGPWTGGGYGYTF.